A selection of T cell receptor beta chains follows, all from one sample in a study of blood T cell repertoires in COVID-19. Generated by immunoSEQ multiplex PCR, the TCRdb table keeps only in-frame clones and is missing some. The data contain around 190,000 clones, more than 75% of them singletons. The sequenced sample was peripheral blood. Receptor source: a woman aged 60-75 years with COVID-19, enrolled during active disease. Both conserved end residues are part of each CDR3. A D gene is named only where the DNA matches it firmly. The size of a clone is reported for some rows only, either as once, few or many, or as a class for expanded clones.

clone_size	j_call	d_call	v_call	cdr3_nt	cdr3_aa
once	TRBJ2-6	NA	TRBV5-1	TGCGCCAGCAGCAAATCCCCAGGGTCTGGGGCCAACGTCCTGACTTTC	CASSKSPGSGANVLTF
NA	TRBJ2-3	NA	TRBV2	TGTGCCAGCACCCTACTACGTACTAGCACAGATACGCAGTATTTT	CASTLLRTSTDTQYF
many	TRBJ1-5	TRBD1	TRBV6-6	TGTGCCAGCAGCCGCGACAGGGTCTTGATTGATCAGCCCCAGCATTTT	CASSRDRVLIDQPQHF
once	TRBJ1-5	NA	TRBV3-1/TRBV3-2	TGTGCCAGCAGCCAGAACTTACAGGACAATCAGCCCCAGCATTTT	CASSQNLQDNQPQHF
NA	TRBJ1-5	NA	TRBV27	TGTGCCAGCAGGAACGGGACACCTAGCAATCAGCCCCAGCATTTT	CASRNGTPSNQPQHF
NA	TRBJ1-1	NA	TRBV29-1	TGCAGCGTTGACTCAGGGCAGGCGGACACTGAAGCTTTCTTT	CSVDSGQADTEAFF
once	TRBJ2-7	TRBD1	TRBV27	TGTGCCAGCAGTTTCGGACAGGGGACCTACGAGCAGTACTTC	CASSFGQGTYEQYF
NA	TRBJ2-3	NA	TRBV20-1	TGCAGTGCGAGTGACGACAGGACTAGCACAGATACGCAGTATTTT	CSASDDRTSTDTQYF
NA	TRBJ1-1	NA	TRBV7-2	TGTGCCAGCAGCCCAGACTCCGGCAGAGTGAACACTGAAGCTTTCTTT	CASSPDSGRVNTEAFF
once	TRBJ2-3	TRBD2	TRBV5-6	TGTGCCAGCAGCGGCGGGCTACTAGCGGGAGCTAGCACAGATACGCAGTATTTT	CASSGGLLAGASTDTQYF
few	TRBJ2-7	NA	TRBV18	TGTGCCAGCTCACTACAGAAGGTCAGCTCCTACGAGCAGTACTTC	CASSLQKVSSYEQYF
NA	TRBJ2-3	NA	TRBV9	TGTGCCAGCAGCGTAGGGGCCGCGGGGTGGTCCACAGATACGCAGTATTTT	CASSVGAAGWSTDTQYF
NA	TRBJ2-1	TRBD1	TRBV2	TGTGCCAGCAGTGATTGGGACAGGGGGCTCAATGAGCAGTTCTTC	CASSDWDRGLNEQFF
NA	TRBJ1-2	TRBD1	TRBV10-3	TGTGCCATCAGTGACCTGGGACAGCGGAACTATGGCTACACCTTC	CAISDLGQRNYGYTF
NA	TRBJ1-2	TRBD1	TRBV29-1	TGCAGCGTTGAAGATCGAGGAGCAGGGGGCGTGCGTTATGGCTACACCTTC	CSVEDRGAGGVRYGYTF
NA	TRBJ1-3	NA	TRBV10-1	TGCGCCCAGCTAAGGAGCTCTGGAAACACCATATATTTT	CAQLRSSGNTIYF
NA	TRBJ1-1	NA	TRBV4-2	TGTGCCAGCAGCCAAGATCAGCGGGGGGGGATGAACACTGAAGCTTTCTTT	CASSQDQRGGMNTEAFF
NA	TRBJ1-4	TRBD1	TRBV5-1	TGCGCCAGCAGCTTCCGTACAGGGGAAGAAAAACTGTTTTTT	CASSFRTGEEKLFF
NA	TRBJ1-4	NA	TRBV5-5	TGTGCCAGCAGCTTGGTAGGGGCCGGGTTAGAAAAACTGTTTTTT	CASSLVGAGLEKLFF
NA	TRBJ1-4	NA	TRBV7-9	TGTGCCAGCAGTGGTAGATCATATGAAAAACTGTTTTTT	CASSGRSYEKLFF
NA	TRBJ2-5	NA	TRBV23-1	TGCGCCAGCAGTCAATCAAAGGGACAAGCCCAAGAGACCCAGTACTTC	CASSQSKGQAQETQYF
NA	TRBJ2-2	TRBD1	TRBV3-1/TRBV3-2	TGTGCCAGCAGCGCGCCCCGGACAGGGGTTGACACCGGGGAGCTGTTTTTT	CASSAPRTGVDTGELFF
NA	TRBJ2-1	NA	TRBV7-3	TGTGCCAGCAGCTTAAGATCCGGTGGTGAGCAGTTCTTC	CASSLRSGGEQFF
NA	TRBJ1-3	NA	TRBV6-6	TGTGCCAGCAGTCCGTCGGGGGGGACGGGGCAGCTCGGAAACACCATATATTTT	CASSPSGGTGQLGNTIYF
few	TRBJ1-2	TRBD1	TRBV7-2	TGTGCCAGCAGCTCCAGGGACAGGAGCCTTCTCTATGGCTACACCTTC	CASSSRDRSLLYGYTF
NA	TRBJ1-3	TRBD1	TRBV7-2	TGTGCCAGCAGCAAGAACAGGGGATCGGGAAACACCATATATTTT	CASSKNRGSGNTIYF
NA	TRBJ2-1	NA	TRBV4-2	TGTGCCAGCAGCCAAGATTGGAGACTAGAGAATGAGCAGTTCTTC	CASSQDWRLENEQFF
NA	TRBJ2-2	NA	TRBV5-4	TGTGCCAGCAGCCCTCACACGAACACCGGGGAGCTGTTTTTT	CASSPHTNTGELFF
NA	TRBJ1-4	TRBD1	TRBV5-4	TGTGCCAGCAGCTTGGGGGCAGGGGGAACTAATGAAAAACTGTTTTTT	CASSLGAGGTNEKLFF
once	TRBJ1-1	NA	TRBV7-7	TGTGCTAGCAGCTTAGTCGCAGGTTCTGAAGCTTTCTTT	CASSLVAGSEAFF
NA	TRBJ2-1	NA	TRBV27	TGTGCCAGCAGTCTCCGAAGGACAAACAATGAGCAGTTCTTC	CASSLRRTNNEQFF
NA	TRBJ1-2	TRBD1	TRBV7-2	TGTGCCAGCAGCTCTCAGGGGGCGAACTATGGCTACACCTTC	CASSSQGANYGYTF
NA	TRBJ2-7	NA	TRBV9	TGTGCCAGCAGCGTAGTGGCCGGGGGCGAGCAGTACTTC	CASSVVAGGEQYF
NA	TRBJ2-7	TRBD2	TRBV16	TGTGCCAGCAGCCTCGCGGGGGGGCCCACCTACGAGCAGTACTTC	CASSLAGGPTYEQYF
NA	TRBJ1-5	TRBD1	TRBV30	TGTGCCTGGAACCCCGGCCCCCGGGGACAGCCCGTCTATAGCAATCAGCCCCAGCATTTT	CAWNPGPRGQPVYSNQPQHF
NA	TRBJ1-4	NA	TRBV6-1	TGTGCCAGCAGTGAATTACGGACTGCTGAAAAACTGTTTTTT	CASSELRTAEKLFF
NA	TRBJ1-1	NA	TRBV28	TGTGCCAGCAGTTTATGGGGGGGAAACACTGAAGCTTTCTTT	CASSLWGGNTEAFF
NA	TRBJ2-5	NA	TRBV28	TGTGCCAGCAGTTTTGGAGGGCAAGAGACCCAGTACTTC	CASSFGGQETQYF
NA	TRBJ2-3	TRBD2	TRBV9	TGTGCCAGCAGCCTACTAGCGGGACCTAGGGAAGATATGCAGTATTTT	CASSLLAGPREDMQYF
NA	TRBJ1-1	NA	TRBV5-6	TGTGCCAGCAGCAGCTTAAACCGTCCGGCTGAAGCTTTCTTT	CASSSLNRPAEAFF